Below are 16 T cell receptor beta chains sequenced from a single sample in a study of OX40 agonist ivuxolimab in advanced cancers. Sequencing was performed with immunoSEQ multiplex PCR; in TCRdb, only in-frame clones are kept and a portion is missing. This table has roughly 49,000 clones, about nine tenths appearing once. The sample was CD4+ or CD8+ T cells sorted from blood, taken in a trial of the OX40 agonist ivuxolimab. Source of these receptors: an adult with an advanced solid tumor such as melanoma, head and neck, liver or kidney cancer.

The rearrangement uses TRBV4-2 and TRBJ2-5; TRBD2 matches 15 bases. Trimming took 0 bases from V and 9 from J; bases not matched to a gene: 8. This CDR3 region has 17 residues. The V gene's germline CDR1 is LGHNA and CDR2 YNFKEQ. CDR3 in amino acids: CASSQEISGTSGRPQYF. For the CDR3, the DNA is TGTGCCAGCAGCCAAGAAATTTCCGGGACTAGCGGGAGGCCCCAGTACTTC.

This CDR3 reads CASSLYPGSGATEAFF. In nucleotides, the CDR3 is TGTGCCAGCAGCTTATACCCGGGGAGCGGGGCCACTGAAGCTTTCTTT. The J gene is TRBJ1-1, the V gene TRBV7-3, with D tentatively TRBD1 (5 bases). V lost 2 bases to trimming and J lost 4 bases, with 17 bases between them. This CDR3 region has 16 residues. Germline CDR1 reads SGHTA; CDR2 reads FQGTGA. The whole variable domain, filled in from reference TRBV7-3 and TRBJ1-1, reads GAGVSQTPSNKVTEKGKYVELRCDPISGHTALYWYRQSLGQGPEFLIYFQGTGAADDSGLPNDRFFAVRPEGSVSTLKIQRTERGDSAVYLCASSLYPGSGATEAFFGQGTRLTVV.

The chain couples TRBV7-3 to TRBJ1-1, with 7 bases identical to TRBD1. Germline CDR1 is SGHTA and CDR2 is FQGTGA. CDR3 length equals 14 residues. Trimming took 1 base from V and 5 from J; bases not matched to a gene: 4. CDR3 in DNA: TGTGCCAGCAGCTTAAAGCCGACAGGGACTGAAGCTTTCTTT. Translated: CASSLKPTGTEAFF.

J is TRBJ2-1 and V is TRBV29-1; D call uncertain. The germline CDR1 and CDR2 sequences are SQVTM and ANQGSEA. V shed 6 bases and J shed 0 bases, with 12 bases lying between them. The CDR3 consists of 14 residues. The CDR3 DNA is TGCAGCGTCCATCTCCCCCACTCCTACAATGAGCAGTTCTTC. As protein: CSVHLPHSYNEQFF.

This clone has only one observation. V usage is TRBV27 and J usage is TRBJ2-1; TRBD2 is a possible D gene (6 bases). The ends were cut back, 8 bases at V and 10 bases at J, with 18 bases in the middle. The length of the CDR3 is 13 residues. CDR1 is MNHEY and CDR2 is SMNVEV in the germline V gene (reference sequence). CDR3: CASRGSRPWEQFF. DNA for the CDR3: TGTGCCAGCCGGGGGTCCCGGCCTTGGGAGCAGTTCTTC.

The chain combines TRBV30 with TRBJ1-2; D perhaps matches TRBD1 (6 bases). Per germline, CDR1 GTSNPN and CDR2 SVGIG (reference sequence). V lost 3 bases, J lost 8 bases, and 16 bases lay in between. The CDR3 is 13 residues long. The CDR3 loop is CAWRRQGSMGYTF. The CDR3 region has the DNA TGTGCCTGGAGGCGGCAGGGGAGTATGGGCTACACCTTC.

The genes are TRBV30 and TRBJ1-1; no clear D gene. Germline CDR1 reads GTSNPN; CDR2 reads SVGIG (reference sequence). The CDR3 contains 12 residues. V lost 8 bases and J 5 bases, leaving 15 bases between the germline ends. This chain's CDR3 is CALIRLRTEAFF. In DNA form, the CDR3 reads TGTGCCCTCATTCGACTCCGGACTGAAGCTTTCTTT.

This rearrangement joins TRBV28 to TRBJ1-4, with D uncertain. The CDR3 has 15 amino acids. V was clipped by 2 bases and J by 8 bases, with 15 bases between them. Per the germline V gene, CDR1 is MDHEN and CDR2 is SYDVKM. The CDR3 is CASSLPPPVGEKLFF. The DNA of the CDR3 is TGTGCCAGCAGTTTACCACCCCCCGTAGGGGAAAAACTGTTTTTT.

This clone has just one count. This chain's CDR3 is CASSLTGTGNQPQHF. CDR3 in DNA: TGTGCCAGCAGTCTAACAGGGACAGGGAATCAGCCCCAGCATTTT. The rearrangement uses TRBV28 and TRBJ1-5; 9 nucleotides align to TRBD1. The length of the CDR3 is 15 residues. Trimming at V came to 5 bases and at J to 4 bases, leaving 6 bases not matched to a gene. Germline CDR1 and CDR2: MDHEN and SYDVKM.

The chain joins TRBV28 to TRBJ2-3, with 11 bases fitting TRBD2. Germline trimming cut 4 bases from V and 1 base from J; bases unmatched to any gene: 13. Per germline, CDR1 MDHEN and CDR2 SYDVKM. The CDR3 runs to 19 residues. CDR3 residues: CASSSPTSGRRIGTDTQYF. CDR3 nucleotides: TGTGCCAGCAGTTCGCCTACTAGCGGGAGACGAATTGGCACAGATACGCAGTATTTT.

This clone came up once. V gene TRBV28 combines with J gene TRBJ1-5, with D unresolved. Germline values: CDR1 MDHEN, CDR2 SYDVKM. V was cut by 5 bases and J by 7 bases, with 9 bases left in between. The CDR3 totals 12 residues. The CDR3 nucleotides read TGTGCCAGCAGTGTAGTTGGACAGCCCCAGCATTTT. It codes for CASSVVGQPQHF.

The chain employs TRBV7-3 and TRBJ2-1; D is perhaps TRBD1 or TRBD2 (5 bases each). V shed 2 bases and J shed 10 bases, with 15 bases lying between them. The CDR3 totals 14 residues. The germline V gene has CDR1 SGHTA and CDR2 FQGTGA. For the CDR3, the DNA is TGTGCCAGCAGCTTAGGGGGAGTGGCGGCCGAGCAGTTCTTC. Protein: CASSLGGVAAEQFF.

V gene TRBV19 combines with J gene TRBJ2-7, with 7 bases identical to TRBD1. The ends lost 5 bases at V and 2 bases at J; junction bases unmatched: 6. Germline V gene lookup returns CDR1 LNHDA and CDR2 SQIVND (reference sequence). This CDR3 comprises 14 residues. CDR3 nucleotide sequence: TGTGCCAGTAGTCCCCCCGGGACAGCCTACGAGCAGTACTTC. Translating gives CASSPPGTAYEQYF. The whole variable domain, remainder taken from reference TRBV19 and TRBJ2-7, is DGGITQSPKYLFRKEGQNVTLSCEQNLNHDAMYWYRQDPGQGLRLIYYSQIVNDFQKGDIAEGYSVSREKKESFPLTVTSAQKNPTAFYLCASSPPGTAYEQYFGPGTRLTVT.

About this clone: One junction end disagrees with the germline gene, perhaps due to a read error. The chain is built from TRBV18 and TRBJ2-7; TRBD1 is a possible D gene (5 bases). CDR3 length: 12 residues. CDR1 is KGHSH and CDR2 is LQKENI in the germline V gene. The CDR3 reads CASSPNTGPGRF. CDR3 sequence (DNA): TGTGCCAGCTCACCCAATACAGGACCCGGTCGCTTC.

V usage is TRBV5-6 and J usage is TRBJ1-5; maybe TRBD1 (5 bases). The V and J ends lost 0 bases and 6 bases respectively, with 13 bases between them. Germline CDR1 is SGHDT and CDR2 is YYEEEE. The CDR3 contains 15 residues. This chain's CDR3 is CASSLAGGASQPQHF. The CDR3 nucleotides are TGTGCCAGCAGCTTGGCAGGTGGGGCCAGTCAGCCCCAGCATTTT.

The chain couples TRBV5-1 to TRBJ1-1; maybe TRBD1 (5 bases). The V gene lost 4 bases and the J gene lost 6 bases, with 22 bases spanning the gap. Germline lookup yields CDR1 SGHRS and CDR2 YFSETQ. This CDR3 contains 16 residues. The CDR3, as DNA: TGCGCCAGCAGCACCAACAGGTTGGGGGTAAGCGCTGAAGCTTTCTTT. It translates to CASSTNRLGVSAEAFF.